This T cell receptor (beta chain) was captured by sequencing in a study of long-term antiretroviral therapy in people with HIV (dated by TCRdb to between 2020 and 2023). Some background on the complete study: Collection of the earliest samples took place about a decade ahead of the 2015 WHO recommendation for immediate ART, at a time when ART was typically delayed until CD4 counts fell. A retrospective serial study tested whether changes in peripheral blood TRB repertoire composition and diversity were associated with ART initiation and durable HIV suppression. From a few dozen adults with confirmed HIV infection, the cohort provided approximately 190 cryopreserved PBMC samples, gathered serially across a mean of approximately six years (range 1-12). Among the 30 or so participants with HIV, eleven to twelve were female. No cross-contamination during QIAcube processing was seen in test extractions of a monoclonal T-cell line run alongside a few dozen polyclonal samples.

Taken from cysteine to phenylalanine, the CDR3 has 13 residues. The only DNA kept is the CDR3, 39 bases in frame from the first base. From V the trimming removes 3 bases and from J it removes 9 bases, while the gene matches leave 5 bases of the junction unaccounted for. The germline V gene gives CDR1 as SGHTA and CDR2 as FQGTGA. The full study reports these points: At every time point, the repertoire was dominated by expanded TRB clones first identified before ART initiation, although this dominance fluctuated and, in many PLHIV, declined after ART. Because cell numbers in pre-ART samples were limited, unsorted PBMC were profiled instead of sorted CD4+ and CD8+ T cells. Owing to limited PBMC availability, only the TCR beta chain was sequenced, without alpha chain pairing. A significant increase in TRB diversity was found to be associated with ART initiation, although TRB diversity was observed to remain significantly below that of transplant donor controls even after long-term ART. Samples dated from about 2003 to 2018, and the ART regimens used may be less effective than current ones. HIV repertoires had narrower CDR3 length ranges than controls, and the network structure suggested an antigen-experienced repertoire that shifted only slightly toward naive after ART. Inferences about post-ART repertoire changes were limited because no data were available on ART adherence, viral resistance or therapy changes.

The immunoSEQ hsTCRB v3.0 assay was used at survey level resolution to sequence the TRB variable region. The target sequencing depth for TRB was about 40,000-55,000 T-cell genomes per sample. TRB libraries were pooled and sequenced on an Illumina MiSeq using a v3 150-cycle kit. The source study handled its data this way. Repertoire analysis was run in R within a reproducible Nextflow workflow that covered QC, data transformation and analysis. LymphoSeq2, an R package for AIRR-Seq data exploration, was used to implement custom analyses. After excluding several samples that yielded fewer than 5000 total TRB sequences, fewer than 200 HIV repertoires remained for analysis. Among the approximately 190 retained HIV repertoires, 59 were collected before ART initiation and more than 120 after ART initiation. Repertoires were downsampled to 5000 TRB nucleotide sequences, and summary statistics were averaged over 100 downsampling iterations. The analysis kept only TRB sequences whose CDR3 regions were at least seven amino acids long. Two measures captured diversity: a Shannon entropy-derived clonality score and the Gini coefficient. In the repertoire networks, any two of the top 5000 CDR3 amino acid sequences were linked whenever the two sequences differed by an edit distance of one. Antigen specificity groups and MHC restriction were predicted for TRB CDR3 amino acid sequences with GLIPH2. CDR3 amino acid sequences were matched against VDJdb and McPAS-TCR to flag known CMV, EBV, HIV or tissue antigen associations. Pre-ART, post-ART and control groups were compared with Wilcoxon signed-rank tests and Holm-Bonferroni correction. This is the immuneACCESS table as TCRdb keeps it, with only in-frame sequences that have V and J called. A part of the clones is gone; compared with another copy, unresolved V genes explain less than half, and the rest is unexplained. That table furnishes V, J and clone size, whereas the DNA furnished D and trimming. The table for this sample lists tens of thousands of clones; around 85% of them were counted only once. In total, the top ten clones hold 7.5% to 10% of the sample.

To be included, a participant needed at least one PBMC sample from before ART initiation plus at least two post-ART samples. All participants with HIV were treated in the United States of America. Cryopreserved samples of about 0.95-11 million PBMC were thawed and washed before DNA extraction. At the time of the earliest PBMC sample, participants with HIV were aged between roughly 20 and 60 years. Each participant contributed PBMC samples from 1-4 timepoints before ART initiation and 2-8 timepoints after ART initiation, with a median of 7 samples. For every participant, serial HIV viral load, CD4+ T-cell count, ART history and demographic data were obtained. Genomic DNA was extracted from unsorted PBMC with a Qiagen kit on a QIAcube, processed in batches of 12 samples. Turning to this clone: The clone's antigen remains unknown. No base qualities exist here, and no much larger clone lies one base off it.

The sequenced sample was unsorted PBMCs, obtained 3 years after starting antiretroviral therapy. The TCR comes from a man aged 40-49 years with HIV. The receptor chain draws on TRBV7-3 and TRBJ2-1; TRBD1 matches 7 bases in the middle. The base sequence is TGTGCCAGCAGCTTCCGTGACAGGGTTGAGCAGTTCTTC. This gives the protein CASSFRDRVEQFF. The entire variable domain, with the stretches around the CDR3 drawn from the reference TRBV7-3 and TRBJ2-1 proteins, is GAGVSQTPSNKVTEKGKYVELRCDPISGHTALYWYRQSLGQGPEFLIYFQGTGAADDSGLPNDRFFAVRPEGSVSTLKIQRTERGDSAVYLCASSFRDRVEQFFGPGTRLTVL.